Below, one TCR beta chain is given with its context. The antigen remains unidentified. The sample belongs to a study of T cell responses to AZD1222 COVID-19 vaccine. Study-wide findings and caveats: Most donors were white British and more were female, and clonal diversity was possibly underestimated. Dominant at 160-218 and 743-854, vaccine-associated CD4 TCRs also spanned spike. Baseline seropositivity occurred in only 5 to 7 AZD1222 recipients.

Using immunoSEQ multiplex PCR, the repertoire was profiled, and TCRdb retains in-frame clones only, with some absent. This sample has 55,000 to 65,000 clones, with about 83% found just once. The sample in question was peripheral blood, obtained 28 days after the second AZD1222 dose. The sequence derives from an adult who received the AZD1222 COVID-19 vaccine.

CDR3 DNA sequence: TGTGCCAGCAGCCCAAAAGCCGGGACTAGCGGTGCAGTTGATACGCAGTATTTT. It translates to CASSPKAGTSGAVDTQYF. J is TRBJ2-3 and V is TRBV4-2, with 11 bases fitting TRBD2. The germline V gene encodes CDR1 LGHNA and CDR2 YNFKEQ. This CDR3 spans 18 amino acids. V shed 4 bases and J 6 bases; nucleotides not matched to a gene: 15.